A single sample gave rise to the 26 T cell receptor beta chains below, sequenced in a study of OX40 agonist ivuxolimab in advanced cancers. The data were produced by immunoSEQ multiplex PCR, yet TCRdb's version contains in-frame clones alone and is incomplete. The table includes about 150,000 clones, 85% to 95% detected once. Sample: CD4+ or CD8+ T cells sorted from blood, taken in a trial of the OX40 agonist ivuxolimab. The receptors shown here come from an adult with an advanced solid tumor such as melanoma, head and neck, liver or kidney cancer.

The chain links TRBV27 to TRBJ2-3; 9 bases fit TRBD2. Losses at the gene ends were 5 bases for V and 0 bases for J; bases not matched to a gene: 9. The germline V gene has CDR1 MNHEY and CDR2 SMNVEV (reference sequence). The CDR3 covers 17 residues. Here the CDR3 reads CASSGGSGSPSTDTQYF. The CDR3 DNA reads TGTGCCAGCAGTGGGGGTAGCGGGAGCCCTAGCACAGATACGCAGTATTTT.

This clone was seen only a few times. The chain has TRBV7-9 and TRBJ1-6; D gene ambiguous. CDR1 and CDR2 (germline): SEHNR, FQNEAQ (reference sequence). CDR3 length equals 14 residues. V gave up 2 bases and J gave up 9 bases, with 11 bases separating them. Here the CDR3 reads CASSLMDDRSPLHF. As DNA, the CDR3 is TGTGCCAGCAGCTTAATGGACGACCGTTCACCCCTCCACTTT.

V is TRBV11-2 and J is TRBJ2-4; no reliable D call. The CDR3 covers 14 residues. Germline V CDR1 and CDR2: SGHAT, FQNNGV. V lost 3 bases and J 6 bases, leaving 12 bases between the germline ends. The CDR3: CASSFPGTGNIQYF. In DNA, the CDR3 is TGTGCCAGCAGCTTTCCTGGAACGGGAAACATTCAGTACTTC.

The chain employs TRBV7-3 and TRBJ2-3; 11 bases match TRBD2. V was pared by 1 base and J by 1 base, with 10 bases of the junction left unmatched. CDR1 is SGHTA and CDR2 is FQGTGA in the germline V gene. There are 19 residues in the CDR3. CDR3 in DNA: TGTGCCAGCAGCTTAAAGGGGGGTAAACTAGCGGGAGGCACAGATACGCAGTATTTT. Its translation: CASSLKGGKLAGGTDTQYF. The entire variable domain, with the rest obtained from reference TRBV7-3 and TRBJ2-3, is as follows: GAGVSQTPSNKVTEKGKYVELRCDPISGHTALYWYRQSLGQGPEFLIYFQGTGAADDSGLPNDRFFAVRPEGSVSTLKIQRTERGDSAVYLCASSLKGGKLAGGTDTQYFGPGTRLTVL.

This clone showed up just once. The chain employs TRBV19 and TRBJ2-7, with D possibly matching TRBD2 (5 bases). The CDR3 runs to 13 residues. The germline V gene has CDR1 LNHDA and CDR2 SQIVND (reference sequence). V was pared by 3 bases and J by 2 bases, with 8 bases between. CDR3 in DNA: TGTGCCAGTAGTATCGAGGGAACCTACGAGCAGTACTTC. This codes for CASSIEGTYEQYF.

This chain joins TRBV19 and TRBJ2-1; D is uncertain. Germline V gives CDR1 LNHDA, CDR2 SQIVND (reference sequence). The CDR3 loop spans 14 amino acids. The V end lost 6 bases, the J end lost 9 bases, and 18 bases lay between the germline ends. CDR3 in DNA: TGTGCCAGTAGGGCGGACCCTACGGTCCGTGAGCAGTTCTTC. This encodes CASRADPTVREQFF.

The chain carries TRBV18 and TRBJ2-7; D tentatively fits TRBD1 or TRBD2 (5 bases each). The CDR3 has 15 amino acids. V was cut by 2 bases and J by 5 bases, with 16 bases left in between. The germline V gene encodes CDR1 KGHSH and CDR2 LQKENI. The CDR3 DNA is TGTGCCAGCTCACCAAGGGGACCCCGGATGGACGAGCAGTACTTC. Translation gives CASSPRGPRMDEQYF.

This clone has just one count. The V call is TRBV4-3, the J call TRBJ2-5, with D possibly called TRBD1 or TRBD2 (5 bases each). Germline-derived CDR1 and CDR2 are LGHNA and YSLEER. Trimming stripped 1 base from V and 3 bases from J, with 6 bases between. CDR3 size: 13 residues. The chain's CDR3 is CASSQGDEETQYF. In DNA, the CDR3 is TGCGCCAGCAGCCAAGGGGACGAAGAGACCCAGTACTTC.

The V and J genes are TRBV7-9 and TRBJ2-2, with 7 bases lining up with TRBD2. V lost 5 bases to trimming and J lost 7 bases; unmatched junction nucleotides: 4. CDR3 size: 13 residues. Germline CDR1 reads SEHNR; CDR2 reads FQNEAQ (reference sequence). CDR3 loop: CASSRDYGGELFF. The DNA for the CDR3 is TGTGCCAGCAGCCGGGACTATGGCGGGGAGCTGTTTTTT.

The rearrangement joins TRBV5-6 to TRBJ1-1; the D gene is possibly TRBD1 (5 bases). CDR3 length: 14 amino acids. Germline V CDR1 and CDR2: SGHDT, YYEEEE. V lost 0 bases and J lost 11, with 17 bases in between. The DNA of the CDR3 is TGTGCCAGCAGCTTGGTCGGTTTGTCAGGGAGGGCTTTCTTT. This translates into CASSLVGLSGRAFF.

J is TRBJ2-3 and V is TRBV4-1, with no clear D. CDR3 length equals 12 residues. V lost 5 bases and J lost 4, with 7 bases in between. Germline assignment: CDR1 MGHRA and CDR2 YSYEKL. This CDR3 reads CASSSEPDTQYF. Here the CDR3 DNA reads TGCGCCAGCAGCTCAGAACCAGATACGCAGTATTTT.

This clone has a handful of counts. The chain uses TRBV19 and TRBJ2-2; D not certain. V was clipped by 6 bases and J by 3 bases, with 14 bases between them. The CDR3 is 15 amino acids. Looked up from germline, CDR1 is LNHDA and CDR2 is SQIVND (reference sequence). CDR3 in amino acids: CASRTLDSYTGELFF. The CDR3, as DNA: TGTGCCAGTAGAACCCTTGACTCGTACACCGGGGAGCTGTTTTTT. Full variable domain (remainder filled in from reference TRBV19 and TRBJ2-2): DGGITQSPKYLFRKEGQNVTLSCEQNLNHDAMYWYRQDPGQGLRLIYYSQIVNDFQKGDIAEGYSVSREKKESFPLTVTSAQKNPTAFYLCASRTLDSYTGELFFGEGSRLTVL.

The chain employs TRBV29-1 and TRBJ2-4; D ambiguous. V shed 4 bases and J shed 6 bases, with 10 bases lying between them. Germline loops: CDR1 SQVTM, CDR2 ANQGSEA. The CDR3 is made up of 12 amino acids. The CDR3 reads CSVVAPGNIQYF. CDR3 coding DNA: TGCAGCGTTGTGGCCCCGGGAAACATTCAGTACTTC. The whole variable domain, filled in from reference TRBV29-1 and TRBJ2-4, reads SAVISQKPSRDICQRGTSLTIQCQVDSQVTMMFWYRQQPGQSLTLIATANQGSEATYESGFVIDKFPISRPNLTFSTLTVSNMSPEDSSIYLCSVVAPGNIQYFGAGTRLSVL.

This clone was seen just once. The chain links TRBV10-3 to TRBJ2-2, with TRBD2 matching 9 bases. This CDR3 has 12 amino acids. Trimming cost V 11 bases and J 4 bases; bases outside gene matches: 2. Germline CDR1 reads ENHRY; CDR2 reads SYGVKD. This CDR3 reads CAVSGSTGELFF. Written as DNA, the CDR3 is TGTGCCGTTAGCGGGAGCACCGGGGAGCTGTTTTTT.

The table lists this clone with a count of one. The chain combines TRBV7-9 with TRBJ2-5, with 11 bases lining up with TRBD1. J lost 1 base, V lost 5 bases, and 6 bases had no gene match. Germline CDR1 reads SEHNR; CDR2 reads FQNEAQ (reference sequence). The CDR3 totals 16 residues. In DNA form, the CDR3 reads TGTGCCAGCAGCCGTTGGACAGGGGGCTTCCAAGAGACCCAGTACTTC. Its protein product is CASSRWTGGFQETQYF.

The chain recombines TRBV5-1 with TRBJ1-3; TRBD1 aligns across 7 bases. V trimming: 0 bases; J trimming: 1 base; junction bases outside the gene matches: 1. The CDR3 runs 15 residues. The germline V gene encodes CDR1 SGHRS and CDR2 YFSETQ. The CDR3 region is CASSLVTGSGNTIYF. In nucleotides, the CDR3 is TGCGCCAGCAGCTTGGTGACAGGGTCTGGAAACACCATATATTTT.

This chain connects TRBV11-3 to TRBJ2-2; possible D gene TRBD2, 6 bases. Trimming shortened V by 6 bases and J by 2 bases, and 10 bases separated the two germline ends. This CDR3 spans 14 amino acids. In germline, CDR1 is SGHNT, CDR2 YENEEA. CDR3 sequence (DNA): TGTGCCAGCAGGGGACTCATTAACACCGGGGAGCTGTTTTTT. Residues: CASRGLINTGELFF.

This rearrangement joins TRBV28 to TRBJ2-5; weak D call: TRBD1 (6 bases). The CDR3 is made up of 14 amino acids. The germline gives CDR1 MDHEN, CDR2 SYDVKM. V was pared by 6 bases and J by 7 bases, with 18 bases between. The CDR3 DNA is TGTGCCAGCAGCCCACCGGGACACCCAGGGACCCAGTACTTC. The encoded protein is CASSPPGHPGTQYF.

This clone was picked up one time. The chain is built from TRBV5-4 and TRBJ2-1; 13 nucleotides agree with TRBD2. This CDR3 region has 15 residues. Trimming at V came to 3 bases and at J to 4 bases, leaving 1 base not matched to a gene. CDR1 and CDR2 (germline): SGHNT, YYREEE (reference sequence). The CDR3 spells CASSWTSGGYNEQFF. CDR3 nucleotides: TGTGCCAGCAGCTGGACTAGCGGGGGTTACAATGAGCAGTTCTTC.

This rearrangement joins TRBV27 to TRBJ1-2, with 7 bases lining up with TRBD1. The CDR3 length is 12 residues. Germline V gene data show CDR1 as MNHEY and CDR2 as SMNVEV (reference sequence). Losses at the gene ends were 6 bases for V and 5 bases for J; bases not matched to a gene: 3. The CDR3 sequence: CASSPGGYGYTF. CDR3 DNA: TGTGCCAGCAGCCCAGGGGGGTATGGCTACACCTTC.

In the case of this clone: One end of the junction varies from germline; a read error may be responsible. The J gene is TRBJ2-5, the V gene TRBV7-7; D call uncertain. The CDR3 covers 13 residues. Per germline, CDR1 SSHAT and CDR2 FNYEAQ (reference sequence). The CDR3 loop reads CASSLGEEETQYF. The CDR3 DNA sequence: TGTGCTAGCAGCTTAGGCGAGGAGGAGACCCAGTACTTC.

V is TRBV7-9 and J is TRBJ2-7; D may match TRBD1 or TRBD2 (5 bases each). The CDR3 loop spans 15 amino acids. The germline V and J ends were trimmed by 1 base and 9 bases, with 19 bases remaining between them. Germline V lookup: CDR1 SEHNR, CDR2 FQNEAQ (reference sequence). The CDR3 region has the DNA TGTGCCAGCAGCTTAGTCGACAGAGGGTCCTACCGGCAGTACTTC. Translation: CASSLVDRGSYRQYF.

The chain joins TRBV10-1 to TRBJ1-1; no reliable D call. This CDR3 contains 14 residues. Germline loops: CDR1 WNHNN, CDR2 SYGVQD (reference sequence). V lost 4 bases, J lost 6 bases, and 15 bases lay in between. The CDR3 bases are TGCGCCAGCAGTGTTTCAGGTGGTGGGGCTGAAGCTTTCTTT. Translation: CASSVSGGGAEAFF.

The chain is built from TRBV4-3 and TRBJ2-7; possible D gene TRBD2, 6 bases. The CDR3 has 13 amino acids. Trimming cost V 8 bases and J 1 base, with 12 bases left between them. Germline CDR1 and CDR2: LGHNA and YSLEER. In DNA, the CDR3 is TGCGCCAGCGGGAGGAGCCTGTCCTACGAGCAGTACTTC. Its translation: CASGRSLSYEQYF.

CDR3 sequence (DNA): TGTGCCAGCAGCCAACCCCTAGGGACAGGCGGTGGGATCAATGAAAAACTGTTTTTT. Translation gives CASSQPLGTGGGINEKLFF. V gene TRBV4-2 combines with J gene TRBJ1-4; TRBD1 matches 8 bases. The CDR3 covers 19 residues. The V gene's germline CDR1 is LGHNA and CDR2 YNFKEQ. J was trimmed by 5 bases and V by 2 bases; bases with no gene match: 16.

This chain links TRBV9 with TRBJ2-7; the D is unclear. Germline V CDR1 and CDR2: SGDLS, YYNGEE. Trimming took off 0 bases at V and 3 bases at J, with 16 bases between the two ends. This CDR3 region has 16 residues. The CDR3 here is CASSVVGSNPIYEQYF. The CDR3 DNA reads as TGTGCCAGCAGCGTAGTAGGGTCGAACCCCATCTACGAGCAGTACTTC.